This T cell receptor beta chain came from a study of shared clonotypes between healthy human individuals. Donors comprised healthy HIV-negative adults lacking recent acute infections or vaccinations. V was clipped by 1 base and J by 5 bases; unmatched bases: 4. The CDR3 contains 16 residues. Germline V CDR1 and CDR2: MRHNA, SNTAGT. Generated by immunoSEQ multiplex PCR, the TCRdb table keeps only in-frame clones and is missing some. The table has millions of clones, around nine tenths seen once; the top ten hold over 0.12%. This TCR was sampled from a man younger than 30 in good health. Specimen: naive CD4+ T cells sorted from blood. Subset here: CD45RA+ positively selected. The V gene is TRBV6-4, the J gene TRBJ2-3, with 12 positions matching TRBD2. The CDR3 coding sequence is TGTGCCAGCAGTGACTATTGGACTAGCGGGGTAGATACGCAGTATTTT. This codes for CASSDYWTSGVDTQYF.